These 20 T cell receptor beta chains originate from one sample sequenced in a study of T cells in Graves' hyperthyroidism and ophthalmopathy. TCR beta CDR3 region amplification was performed from RNA transcripts. The HTBI primer set served for first-round RT-PCR of the TCR CDR3. TCRdb re-called the multiplex PCR reads with MiXCR, one entry per CDR3 protein. Altogether some 460,000 distinct CDR3 sequences are present, roughly 14% being singletons, with the ten largest covering 7.7%. Sequenced input: blood. Receptor source: a woman aged 18-29 years with Graves' hyperthyroidism.

This CDR3 is CATSDPRLANTGELFF. For the CDR3, the DNA is TGTGCCACCAGTGACCCGAGACTAGCGAACACCGGGGAGCTGTTTTTT. The chain combines TRBV24-1 with TRBJ2-2; D is perhaps TRBD2 (6 bases). The CDR3 runs to 16 residues. Germline loops: CDR1 KGHDR, CDR2 SFDVKD. V shed 4 bases and J shed 0 bases, with 11 bases lying between them.

This clonotype was seen repeatedly, ten times or more. This rearrangement joins TRBV20-1 to TRBJ2-3, with D unclear. CDR1 and CDR2 from the germline V gene are DFQATT and SNEGSKA (reference sequence). The V end was cut by 0 bases, the J end by 2 bases, with 3 bases between. This CDR3 has 12 residues. The CDR3 is CSARDNTDTQYF. CDR3 DNA sequence: TGCAGTGCTAGAGATAACACAGATACGCAGTATTTT.

This clonotype was picked up a small number of times. This chain connects TRBV5-4 to TRBJ1-1; 8 positions agree with TRBD1. The CDR3 is 14 residues long. V lost 4 bases and J lost 0; bases outside the gene matches: 2. Germline assignment: CDR1 SGHNT and CDR2 YYREEE (reference sequence). In DNA, the CDR3 is TGTGCCAGCAGCGAGACAGGGGTGAACACTGAAGCTTTCTTT. It is translated as CASSETGVNTEAFF.

V is TRBV7-9 and J is TRBJ2-7, with D hard to call. CDR3 length equals 14 residues. V lost 0 bases, J lost 5 bases, and 11 bases lay in between. Germline CDR1 is SEHNR and CDR2 is FQNEAQ (reference sequence). The CDR3 sequence is CASSLAQSIHEQYF. In DNA, the CDR3 is TGTGCCAGCAGCTTAGCCCAGTCAATTCACGAGCAGTACTTC.

Many counts were recorded for this clonotype. The genes are TRBV20-1 and TRBJ1-5; 9 bases fit TRBD1. This CDR3 spans 14 amino acids. With V trimmed by 5 bases and J by 6 bases, 8 bases remained unmatched. CDR1 DFQATT and CDR2 SNEGSKA come from the germline V gene (reference sequence). The CDR3 DNA follows: TGCAGTGCTTTACAGGGGGCGGTAGGTCAGCCCCAGCATTTT. Translation: CSALQGAVGQPQHF.

Points on this clonotype: This clone may be a read error of a much larger clone one base away. The chain joins TRBV27 to TRBJ2-7; TRBD1 is a possible D gene (6 bases). V was pared by 5 bases and J by 7 bases, with 15 bases between. The CDR3 runs 13 residues. Looked up from germline, CDR1 is MNHEY and CDR2 is SMNVEV (reference sequence). This chain's CDR3 is CASSLNREIEQYF. CDR3 in DNA: TGTGCCAGCAGTCTCAACAGGGAGATTGAGCAGTACTTC.

This clonotype was counted many times. The rearrangement uses TRBV3-1 and TRBJ1-4, with 7 bases matching TRBD1. The V gene end was trimmed by 4 bases and the J gene end by 5 bases; junction bases not matched to a gene: 10. Germline V lookup: CDR1 LGHDT, CDR2 YNNKEL (reference sequence). The length of the CDR3 is 16 residues. In nucleotides, the CDR3 is TGTGCCAGCAGCCCTCGTTGGGGACAGAAAAATGAAAAACTGTTTTTT. Translating it yields CASSPRWGQKNEKLFF.

In this sample, this clonotype turned up many times. A much larger clone sits a single nucleotide away, making a read error possible. The chain employs TRBV11-3 and TRBJ1-2, with a weak D call TRBD1 (6 bases). Trimming removed 5 bases at V and 1 base at J, with 8 bases between. In germline, CDR1 is SGHNT, CDR2 YENEEA. The length of the CDR3 is 13 residues. The DNA of the CDR3 is TGTGCCAGCAGCCGAGGGGGTAACTATGGCTACACCTTC. Amino acids: CASSRGGNYGYTF.

This clonotype was detected a few times. The V and J genes are TRBV5-1 and TRBJ1-4, with D maybe TRBD1 (5 bases). V gave up 4 bases and J gave up 7 bases, with 17 bases separating them. Per germline, CDR1 SGHRS and CDR2 YFSETQ. CDR3 size: 15 residues. The CDR3 here is CASSPSQGSGEKLFF. For the CDR3, the DNA is TGCGCCAGCAGCCCTTCTCAGGGTAGTGGTGAAAAACTGTTTTTT.

Only a few counts were recorded for this clonotype. The chain joins TRBV10-3 to TRBJ2-5, with 8 bases lining up with TRBD1. The CDR3 runs 16 residues. The V segment lost 0 bases and the J segment 7 bases; nucleotides outside the gene matches: 10. CDR1 ENHRY and CDR2 SYGVKD come from the germline V gene. This CDR3 reads CAISESGQVPRGTQYF. Written as DNA, the CDR3 is TGTGCCATCAGTGAGTCGGGACAGGTCCCCAGGGGGACCCAGTACTTC.

The sample holds many counts of this clonotype. This rearrangement joins TRBV6-1 to TRBJ1-2; 11 bases align to TRBD1. The CDR3 runs to 15 residues. V trimming: 7 bases; J trimming: 5 bases; junction bases outside the gene matches: 9. Germline lookup yields CDR1 MNHNS and CDR2 SASEGT. The CDR3 nucleotides read TGTGCCAGCAAGGTCATGGACAGGGGGCATTATGGCTACACCTTC. It is translated as CASKVMDRGHYGYTF.

This clonotype was counted many times. This chain joins TRBV11-2 and TRBJ2-4, with 11 bases lining up with TRBD2. This CDR3 region has 17 residues. Germline V gene lookup returns CDR1 SGHAT and CDR2 FQNNGV. The V and J ends lost 3 bases and 0 bases, in that order; junction bases with no gene match: 4. The CDR3 sequence is CASSLTSGVLAKNIQYF. The CDR3 DNA reads TGTGCCAGCAGCTTGACTAGCGGGGTACTAGCCAAAAACATTCAGTACTTC.

This clonotype was observed many times. The rearrangement joins TRBV11-1 to TRBJ2-7; D tentatively reads TRBD1 or TRBD2 (5 bases each). V was pared by 4 bases and J by 2 bases, with 15 bases between. The CDR3 has 15 residues. Germline values: CDR1 SGHAT, CDR2 FQDESV (reference sequence). The CDR3 coding sequence is TGTGCCAGCAGCTCACCCCCCCGGGGCACCTACGAGCAGTACTTC. This encodes CASSSPPRGTYEQYF. The variable domain in full, with the rest retrieved from reference TRBV11-1 and TRBJ2-7, is EAEVAQSPRYKITEKSQAVAFWCDPISGHATLYWYRQILGQGPELLVQFQDESVVDDSQLPKDRFSAERLKGVDSTLKIQPAELGDSAMYLCASSSPPRGTYEQYFGPGTRLTVT.

The table lists this clonotype with many counts. V and J are TRBV28 and TRBJ2-5; 7 bases fit TRBD1. The germline CDR1 and CDR2 sequences are MDHEN and SYDVKM. The J segment lost 2 bases and the V segment lost 6 bases, leaving 12 bases of the junction unmatched. The CDR3 totals 16 residues. The CDR3: CASSPSPGTEQETQYF. DNA of the CDR3: TGTGCCAGCAGCCCCTCCCCGGGGACAGAACAAGAGACCCAGTACTTC.

This clonotype has ten or more counts. Here the CDR3 reads CASSSLGSEKLFF. CDR3 nucleotides: TGTGCCAGCAGCTCACTGGGTTCTGAAAAACTGTTTTTT. V is TRBV5-6 and J is TRBJ1-4; D remains unclear. Germline V gene lookup returns CDR1 SGHDT and CDR2 YYEEEE. Between the trimmed V and J ends, which lost 3 bases and 7 bases, there was a span of 10 bases. This CDR3 has 13 residues.

V usage is TRBV10-3 and J usage is TRBJ1-4; 11 nucleotides match TRBD1. V gave up 5 bases and J gave up 2 bases; unmatched junction bases: 4. This CDR3 is built from 16 residues. In germline, CDR1 is ENHRY, CDR2 SYGVKD. CDR3 sequence: CAISWTGGQTNEKLFF. In nucleotides, the CDR3 is TGTGCCATCAGTTGGACAGGGGGCCAGACTAATGAAAAACTGTTTTTT.

The CDR3 loop reads CSARGPGGPRGYEQYF. Here the CDR3 DNA reads TGCAGTGCTAGAGGGCCGGGAGGGCCGAGGGGCTACGAGCAGTACTTC. The V and J genes are TRBV20-1 and TRBJ2-7; 8 bases are a match to TRBD2. Trimming removed 1 base from V and 3 bases from J; junction bases left unmatched: 11. This CDR3 spans 16 amino acids. From germline, CDR1 is DFQATT and CDR2 SNEGSKA (reference sequence).

This rearrangement joins TRBV6-1 to TRBJ1-1; D not certain. The germline CDR1 and CDR2 sequences are MNHNS and SASEGT. Trimming shortened V by 6 bases and J by 4 bases, and 15 bases separated the two germline ends. The CDR3 loop spans 14 amino acids. CDR3 in DNA: TGTGCCAGCAGACGGCCGTCGGTGAGCACTGAAGCTTTCTTT. Its protein is CASRRPSVSTEAFF.

The sample holds many counts of this clonotype. The V gene is TRBV6-1, the J gene TRBJ1-2; a possible D gene is TRBD1 (6 bases). The CDR3 runs to 13 residues. V dropped 5 bases and J dropped 6 bases, with 13 bases sitting between them. Germline V gives CDR1 MNHNS, CDR2 SASEGT. CDR3 protein: CASSLRGRNGYTF. The CDR3 DNA sequence: TGTGCCAGCAGTTTACGGGGGCGGAATGGCTACACCTTC.

This clonotype was detected many times. The V gene is TRBV7-2, the J gene TRBJ1-1; weak D call: TRBD1 (5 bases). The germline CDR1 and CDR2 sequences are SGHTA and FQGNSA. The CDR3 runs 16 residues. V lost 3 bases and J 4 bases, leaving 18 bases between the germline ends. The CDR3 sequence is CASSFRLPGGTTEAFF. Written as DNA, the CDR3 is TGTGCCAGCAGCTTCAGGCTCCCGGGGGGAACCACTGAAGCTTTCTTT.